Included here is one T cell receptor (beta chain) sequence, with context. Seattle's cohort entered during active infection and was followed longitudinally. Original methodology: Nucleated cell number was recorded as an estimate derived from reference gene primer amplification. Data came from immunoSEQ multiplex PCR; TCRdb stores just in-frame clones and leaves some out. V, J and clone size are those of that table, while D and trimming were read from the DNA. The sample consists of approximately 350,000 clones, around 86% of them appearing once. The CDR3 is made up of 14 amino acids. Per the germline V gene, CDR1 is LNHDA and CDR2 is SQIVND (reference sequence). V lost 5 bases to trimming and J lost 4 bases, with 15 bases between them. The sample is drawn from a study of blood T cell repertoires in COVID-19. Turning to the study itself: Specimens from acute and convalescent COVID-19 originated in the United States, Italy and Spain. T cells, B-cell-depleted T cells, or PBMCs supplied cDNA or gDNA.

The chain is built from TRBV19 and TRBJ2-7; TRBD2 is a possible D gene (5 bases). The sample comprised peripheral blood. This receptor was taken from a woman aged 50 to 60 with COVID-19, enrolled during active disease. The chain's CDR3 is CASSPTRGSYEQYF. CDR3 DNA: TGTGCCAGTAGTCCGACTCGGGGATCATACGAGCAGTACTTC.